This TCR beta chain was documented in a study of T cells after yellow fever vaccination. TCRdb re-called the 5' RACE reads through MiXCR, storing one row per CDR3 protein. The repertoire includes more than 110,000 distinct CDR3 sequences, under 8% of them detected once, and 0.5% to 0.65% sits in the top ten. Trimming pared 5 bases from V and 8 bases from J, leaving 6 bases between. The CDR3 is made up of 11 amino acids. There are many counts of this clonotype. The chain is built from TRBV12-3 or TRBV12-4 and TRBJ2-2; D is ambiguous. This specimen consisted of CD4+ T cells sorted from PBMCs, obtained 10 days after the yellow fever booster vaccination. The TCR sequence derives from a young man who received the YFV17D yellow fever vaccine. The CDR3 loop is CASSRPGELFF. Here the CDR3 DNA reads TGTGCCAGCAGTCGCCCTGGGGAGCTGTTTTTT.